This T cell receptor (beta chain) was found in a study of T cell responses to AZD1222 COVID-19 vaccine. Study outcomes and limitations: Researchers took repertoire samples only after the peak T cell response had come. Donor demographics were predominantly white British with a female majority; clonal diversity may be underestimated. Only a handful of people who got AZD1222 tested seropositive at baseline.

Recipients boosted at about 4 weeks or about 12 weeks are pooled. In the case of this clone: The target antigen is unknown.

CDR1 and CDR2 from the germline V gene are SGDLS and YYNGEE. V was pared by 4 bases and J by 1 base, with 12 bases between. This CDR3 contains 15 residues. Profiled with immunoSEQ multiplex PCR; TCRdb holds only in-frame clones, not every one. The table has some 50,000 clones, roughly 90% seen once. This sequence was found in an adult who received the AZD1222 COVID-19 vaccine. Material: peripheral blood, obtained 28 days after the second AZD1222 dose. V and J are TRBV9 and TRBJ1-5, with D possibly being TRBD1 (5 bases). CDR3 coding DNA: TGTGCCAGCAGCCCAGGGACTCTAAGCAATCAGCCCCAGCATTTT. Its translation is CASSPGTLSNQPQHF.